A selection of T cell receptor beta chains follows, all from one sample in a study of cytomegalovirus exposure and HLA in healthy donors. The method was immunoSEQ multiplex PCR; TCRdb's version includes in-frame clones alone and lacks a portion of them. Of 150,000 to 200,000 clones listed, roughly three quarters are singletons. The sample was PBMCs. Source of these receptors: a male donor in good health and CMV-seronegative. The CDR3 runs from the conserved cysteine through the conserved F or W. A D gene is named only where the DNA matches it firmly. Only part of the rows carry a size: once, few, many, or a class if the clone is expanded.

>TRBV6-1|NA|TRBJ1-6|TRBD1
CASSVNNRGDSPLHF
TGTGCCAGCAGTGTAAACAACAGGGGTGATTCACCCCTCCACTTT
>TRBV5-4|NA|TRBJ2-7|NA
CASSSDSPTYEQYF
TGTGCCAGCAGCTCGGACAGTCCCACCTACGAGCAGTACTTC
>TRBV6-1|NA|TRBJ1-5|TRBD1
CASSGTGRGNQPQHF
TGTGCCAGCAGTGGGACAGGGAGGGGCAATCAGCCCCAGCATTTT
>TRBV19|NA|TRBJ1-2|NA
CASSIGGIGGYGYTF
TGTGCCAGTAGTATAGGAGGGATTGGTGGCTATGGCTACACCTTC
>TRBV29-1|NA|TRBJ1-1|TRBD1
CSVVPGQGMNTEAFF
TGCAGCGTCGTCCCGGGACAGGGAATGAACACTGAAGCTTTCTTT
>TRBV25-1|NA|TRBJ1-4|TRBD1
CASGQGANEKLFF
TGTGCCAGCGGACAGGGCGCTAATGAAAAACTGTTTTTT
>TRBV28|few|TRBJ1-2|TRBD1
CASSLSGGGYGYTF
TGTGCCAGCAGTTTATCAGGGGGCGGGTATGGCTACACCTTC
>TRBV4-2|NA|TRBJ2-3|TRBD1
CASSQVGTGEVTDTQYF
TGTGCCAGCAGCCAAGTAGGGACAGGGGAGGTCACAGATACGCAGTATTTT
>TRBV6-1|NA|TRBJ1-4|TRBD1
CASSGTGGVVKLFF
TGTGCCAGCAGTGGGACAGGGGGTGTGGTAAAACTGTTTTTT
>TRBV30|NA|TRBJ1-2|NA
CAWSGSANYGYTF
TGTGCCTGGAGCGGGTCAGCTAACTATGGCTACACCTTC
>TRBV10-3|NA|TRBJ2-7|NA
CAINLGQSPGEQYF
TGTGCCATCAACCTCGGACAGAGCCCAGGGGAGCAGTACTTC
>TRBV6-6|NA|TRBJ2-7|TRBD1
CASSPPGQSSYEQYF
TGTGCCAGCAGTCCACCGGGACAGAGCTCCTACGAGCAGTACTTC
>TRBV6-5|NA|TRBJ2-7|NA
CASSLGSYEQYF
TGTGCCAGCAGTCTCGGCTCCTACGAGCAGTACTTC
>TRBV7-9|once|TRBJ2-1|NA
CASSPRGGLDEQFF
TGTGCCAGCAGCCCTAGGGGGGGGTTGGATGAGCAGTTCTTC
>TRBV29-1|NA|TRBJ1-5|NA
CSVQGGPLSPQHF
TGCAGCGTTCAGGGAGGCCCTTTGTCGCCCCAGCATTTT
>TRBV30|NA|TRBJ1-5|NA
CAWSARGNQPQHF
TGTGCCTGGAGTGCCCGGGGCAATCAGCCCCAGCATTTT
>TRBV28|NA|TRBJ1-2|TRBD1
CASSPQALGQRGGNYGYTF
TGTGCCAGCAGCCCCCAGGCCCTGGGACAGAGAGGGGGAAACTATGGCTACACCTTC
>TRBV11-3|NA|TRBJ2-7|TRBD1
CASSRQQGSQYEQYF
TGTGCCAGCAGCAGACAACAGGGGAGCCAGTACGAGCAGTACTTC
>TRBV30|NA|TRBJ1-5|NA
CAWDSGLNQPQHF
TGTGCCTGGGATTCAGGACTCAATCAGCCCCAGCATTTT
>TRBV9|NA|TRBJ2-6|NA
CASMSSGANVLTF
TGTGCCAGCATGAGCTCTGGGGCCAACGTCCTGACTTTC
>TRBV7-9|NA|TRBJ2-1|TRBD2
CASSLTSGRKVNEQFF
TGTGCCAGCAGCTTGACTAGCGGGAGGAAGGTCAATGAGCAGTTCTTC
>TRBV10-3|few|TRBJ2-1|TRBD2
CAISESLGTSGNSYNEQFF
TGTGCCATCAGTGAGTCGCTCGGGACTAGCGGGAATTCCTACAATGAGCAGTTCTTC
>TRBV28|few|TRBJ2-7|NA
CASSPRDTYYEQYF
TGTGCCAGCAGTCCCCGGGACACCTACTACGAGCAGTACTTC
>TRBV7-2|NA|TRBJ1-5|TRBD1
CASSYPQGGWDNQPQHF
TGTGCCAGCAGCTATCCACAGGGGGGATGGGACAATCAGCCCCAGCATTTT
>TRBV19|NA|TRBJ2-1|TRBD2
CASSIASGSYNEQFF
TGTGCCAGTAGTATCGCTAGCGGATCCTACAATGAGCAGTTCTTC
>TRBV5-1|NA|TRBJ1-2|TRBD1
CASSPGQPNYGYTF
TGCGCCAGCAGCCCGGGACAGCCTAACTATGGCTACACCTTC
>TRBV6-5|NA|TRBJ1-6|TRBD1
CASSPQRGLNSPLHF
TGTGCCAGCAGTCCCCAAAGGGGGCTTAATTCACCCCTCCACTTT
>TRBV6-1|few|TRBJ2-3|NA
CASSESPGTLSTDTQYF
TGTGCCAGCAGTGAATCCCCCGGGACACTGAGCACAGATACGCAGTATTTT
>TRBV28|NA|TRBJ2-1|NA
CASRLNFNEQFF
TGTGCCAGCAGGCTCAACTTTAATGAGCAGTTCTTC
>TRBV28|NA|TRBJ2-7|TRBD1
CASGLQGSSYEQYF
TGTGCCAGCGGGTTACAGGGGAGCTCCTACGAGCAGTACTTC
>TRBV29-1|NA|TRBJ2-7|NA
CSVEDQGSYEQYF
TGCAGCGTTGAAGATCAGGGGTCCTACGAGCAGTACTTC
>TRBV9|NA|TRBJ2-1|TRBD2
CASSVGSGGSSYNEQFF
TGTGCCAGCAGCGTAGGTAGCGGGGGAAGCTCCTACAATGAGCAGTTCTTC
>TRBV27|NA|TRBJ2-7|TRBD1
CASRTGGYEQYF
TGTGCCAGCAGGACAGGGGGATACGAGCAGTACTTC
>TRBV2|NA|TRBJ1-1|NA
CASSVRTQGLGSEAFF
TGTGCCAGCAGTGTCAGAACACAGGGTCTGGGGAGTGAAGCTTTCTTT
>TRBV30|NA|TRBJ1-1|NA
CAWREQGNTEAFF
TGTGCCTGGAGGGAACAGGGAAACACTGAAGCTTTCTTT
>TRBV6-5|NA|TRBJ1-5|TRBD1
CASSSDRLSNQPQHF
TGTGCCAGCAGTTCGGACAGGTTGAGCAATCAGCCCCAGCATTTT
>TRBV18|NA|TRBJ1-1|TRBD1
CASSGSTGDTEAFF
TGTGCCAGCTCAGGAAGCACAGGGGACACTGAAGCTTTCTTT
>TRBV18|NA|TRBJ1-3|NA
CASSPPNRVENTIYF
TGTGCCAGCTCACCACCCAACAGGGTAGAAAACACCATATATTTT
>TRBV6-5|NA|TRBJ2-1|TRBD2
CASSYSGRAYEQFF
TGTGCCAGCAGTTATAGCGGGAGGGCCTATGAGCAGTTCTTC
>TRBV28|NA|TRBJ2-4|TRBD1
CASSITGAHNRGIQYF
TGTGCCAGCAGTATAACAGGGGCCCATAACCGTGGCATTCAGTACTTC
>TRBV19|NA|TRBJ1-3|NA
CASTPWGAAGNTIYF
TGTGCCAGTACCCCATGGGGCGCCGCAGGAAACACCATATATTTT
>TRBV6-6|once|TRBJ1-2|NA
CASSLDRSNYGYTF
TGTGCCAGCAGTCTTGACAGATCTAACTATGGCTACACCTTC